The 21 T cell receptor beta chains in this list originate from one sample, sequenced in a study of blood T cell repertoires in COVID-19. Produced via immunoSEQ multiplex PCR; TCRdb's table is partial and in-frame only. Here the sample spans under 300,000 clones, 80% to 85% being singletons. Sequencing was performed on peripheral blood. All receptors come from a woman in her sixties or seventies with active or convalescent COVID-19.

This clone was counted a single time. V and J are TRBV27 and TRBJ1-2, with D possibly TRBD1 on 5 matching bases. The CDR3 consists of 12 residues. The V end lost 3 bases, the J end lost 8 bases, and 10 bases lay between the germline ends. Germline loops: CDR1 MNHEY, CDR2 SMNVEV (reference sequence). CDR3 sequence (DNA): TGTGCCAGCAGTTTGGGGGGTCTCGGCTACACCTTC. Its translation is CASSLGGLGYTF.

V is TRBV28 and J is TRBJ2-1; D call uncertain. The CDR3 extends over 12 amino acids. V lost 7 bases and J lost 9, with 13 bases in between. The germline gives CDR1 MDHEN, CDR2 SYDVKM. The CDR3 region has the DNA TGTGCCAGCACCTCGAGTTCCGGTGAGCAGTTCTTC. Amino acid sequence: CASTSSSGEQFF.

The chain employs TRBV7-3 and TRBJ2-1; TRBD2 agrees at 7 bases. The CDR3 totals 15 residues. Germline V gives CDR1 SGHTA, CDR2 FQGTGA. V shed 7 bases and J 5 bases; nucleotides not matched to a gene: 11. The DNA of the CDR3 is TGTGCCAGCACCGTGGGAGGGAACAATAACAATGAGCAGTTCTTC. Amino acids: CASTVGGNNNNEQFF. The full variable domain, its missing parts supplied by reference TRBV7-3 and TRBJ2-1, is GAGVSQTPSNKVTEKGKYVELRCDPISGHTALYWYRQSLGQGPEFLIYFQGTGAADDSGLPNDRFFAVRPEGSVSTLKIQRTERGDSAVYLCASTVGGNNNNEQFFGPGTRLTVL.

This clone was seen a few times. The chain joins TRBV19 to TRBJ2-1, with 7 positions matching TRBD2. This CDR3 region has 14 residues. V gave up 5 bases and J gave up 6 bases; unmatched junction bases: 7. Per the germline V gene, CDR1 is LNHDA and CDR2 is SQIVND (reference sequence). The CDR3 protein is CASSAGLETNEQFF. The CDR3 DNA sequence: TGTGCCAGTAGTGCCGGACTAGAGACCAATGAGCAGTTCTTC.

V gene TRBV6-1 combines with J gene TRBJ1-2, with D tentatively TRBD1 (5 bases). The germline V and J ends were trimmed by 0 bases and 2 bases, with 16 bases remaining between them. The CDR3 is 17 amino acids. In germline, CDR1 is MNHNS, CDR2 SASEGT. In nucleotides, the CDR3 is TGTGCCAGCAGTGAAGCGCTCCTAAGGGGCCTCAACTATGGCTACACCTTC. Its protein product is CASSEALLRGLNYGYTF.

The chain is built from TRBV5-1 and TRBJ1-1, with D possibly TRBD1 on 5 matching bases. V gave up 4 bases and J gave up 6 bases, with 13 bases separating them. The CDR3 is 13 amino acids. Germline CDR1 SGHRS, CDR2 YFSETQ. The DNA of the CDR3 is TGCGCCAGCAGCCTAAATCAGGGTCCTGAAGCTTTCTTT. Amino acids: CASSLNQGPEAFF.

V is TRBV7-2 and J is TRBJ2-5, with 8 positions matching TRBD1. CDR1 and CDR2 (germline): SGHTA, FQGNSA. V lost 5 bases, J lost 2 bases, and 4 bases stayed unmatched. CDR3 length: 14 residues. This CDR3 is CASSTRDRQETQYF. The CDR3 region has the DNA TGTGCCAGCAGCACACGGGACAGGCAAGAGACCCAGTACTTC. The variable domain in full, completed from reference TRBV7-2 and TRBJ2-5, reads GAGVSQSPSNKVTEKGKDVELRCDPISGHTALYWYRQSLGQGLEFLIYFQGNSAPDKSGLPSDRFSAERTGGSVSTLTIQRTQQEDSAVYLCASSTRDRQETQYFGPGTRLLVL.

This chain joins TRBV4-1 and TRBJ2-7, with 15 bases fitting TRBD2. The germline CDR1 and CDR2 sequences are MGHRA and YSYEKL. V was clipped by 2 bases and J by 1 base; unmatched bases: 9. The CDR3 is 19 residues long. This CDR3 reads CASSQKLGTSGGRSYEQYF. CDR3 DNA: TGCGCCAGCAGCCAAAAGCTCGGGACTAGCGGGGGGAGATCCTACGAGCAGTACTTC.

The V call is TRBV4-1, the J call TRBJ2-1; the D is unclear. Trimming cost V 3 bases and J 13 bases, with 19 bases left between them. The CDR3 length is 14 residues. CDR1 is MGHRA and CDR2 is YSYEKL in the germline V gene. Here the CDR3 reads CASSHPDQLLGQFF. The DNA of the CDR3 is TGCGCCAGCAGCCACCCCGACCAGTTACTGGGCCAGTTCTTC.

The CDR3 protein is CASSGGGWDRADTEAFF. CDR3 sequence (DNA): TGTGCCAGCAGCGGTGGCGGATGGGACAGGGCGGACACTGAAGCTTTCTTT. This rearrangement joins TRBV9 to TRBJ1-1; 9 nucleotides line up with TRBD1. The CDR3 loop spans 17 amino acids. The V gene end was trimmed by 3 bases and the J gene end by 3 bases; junction bases not matched to a gene: 12. Germline CDR1 and CDR2: SGDLS and YYNGEE.

The V and J genes are TRBV7-9 and TRBJ1-4; TRBD1 is a possible D gene (5 bases). The CDR3 has 15 residues. Trimming pared 2 bases from V and 5 bases from J, leaving 12 bases between. Per germline, CDR1 SEHNR and CDR2 FQNEAQ (reference sequence). Here the CDR3 reads CASSLWQGVNEKLFF. CDR3 bases: TGTGCCAGCAGCTTATGGCAGGGTGTGAATGAAAAACTGTTTTTT. Combining the CDR3 with reference TRBV7-9 and TRBJ1-4 gives the whole variable domain DTGVSQNPRHKITKRGQNVTFRCDPISEHNRLYWYRQTLGQGPEFLTYFQNEAQLEKSRLLSDRFSAERPKGSFSTLEIQRTEQGDSAMYLCASSLWQGVNEKLFFGSGTQLSVL.

A single count supports this clone. The rearrangement uses TRBV6-5 and TRBJ1-1; the D is unclear. The CDR3 is 13 residues long. Germline V gene sequence: CDR1 MNHEY, CDR2 SVGAGI. Trimming took off 10 bases at V and 4 bases at J, with 16 bases between the two ends. The CDR3 reads CANSAEGGTEAFF. Written as DNA, the CDR3 is TGTGCCAATTCTGCGGAGGGTGGCACTGAAGCTTTCTTT.

The V gene is TRBV29-1, the J gene TRBJ2-7, with a possible D match to TRBD1 (6 bases). The CDR3 runs to 14 residues. CDR1 is SQVTM and CDR2 is ANQGSEA in the germline V gene. The V end was cut by 3 bases, the J end by 9 bases, with 21 bases between. The CDR3 DNA reads TGCAGCGTTGATATGGCAGGGGACCTATCTGGGCAGTACTTC. Residues: CSVDMAGDLSGQYF.

V gene TRBV2 combines with J gene TRBJ1-2; tentatively, D is TRBD1 (5 bases). The length of the CDR3 is 15 residues. With 2 bases removed from V and 0 bases from J, the gap between germline ends came to 10 bases. CDR1 and CDR2 from the germline V gene are SNHLY and FYNNEI. The CDR3 spells CASSEQGGTNYGYTF. In DNA form, the CDR3 reads TGTGCCAGCAGTGAACAGGGAGGAACTAACTATGGCTACACCTTC.

V is TRBV4-1 and J is TRBJ1-2; D is ambiguous. V was cut by 3 bases and J by 4 bases, with 15 bases left in between. The CDR3 is 15 residues long. Germline V gives CDR1 MGHRA, CDR2 YSYEKL. The CDR3 sequence: CASSHSKATGYGYTF. The DNA of the CDR3 is TGCGCCAGCAGCCACTCTAAAGCTACGGGCTATGGCTACACCTTC.

The CDR3 loop is CASSVVGDTQYF. CDR3 bases: TGTGCCAGCAGCGTAGTCGGGGATACGCAGTATTTT. The chain recombines TRBV9 with TRBJ2-3, with unresolved D. From germline, CDR1 is SGDLS and CDR2 YYNGEE. The CDR3 has 12 amino acids. The V gene lost 0 bases and the J gene lost 6 bases, with 5 bases spanning the gap.

V usage is TRBV7-9 and J usage is TRBJ2-1; 8 nucleotides align to TRBD2. The V gene's germline CDR1 is SEHNR and CDR2 FQNEAQ (reference sequence). V gave up 2 bases and J gave up 5 bases; unmatched junction bases: 5. This CDR3 contains 15 residues. This chain's CDR3 is CASSLFRGGHNEQFF. In DNA, the CDR3 is TGTGCCAGCAGCTTATTCCGGGGGGGTCACAATGAGCAGTTCTTC.

The sample holds many counts of this clone. This chain connects TRBV7-9 to TRBJ1-1, with D maybe TRBD1 (6 bases). Trimming took 1 base from V and 5 from J, leaving 23 bases between them. The CDR3 consists of 18 residues. CDR1 and CDR2 (germline): SEHNR, FQNEAQ (reference sequence). DNA of the CDR3: TGTGCCAGCAGCTTAGGGTTTGGGACACGACTCATGGGGACTGAAGCTTTCTTT. This sequence encodes CASSLGFGTRLMGTEAFF.

This clone occurred many times. This chain connects TRBV2 to TRBJ1-5, with 7 bases that match TRBD1. The CDR3 totals 15 residues. V lost 4 bases, J lost 0 bases, and 3 bases stayed unmatched. Germline V gives CDR1 SNHLY, CDR2 FYNNEI. CDR3 in DNA: TGTGCCAGCAGTGGGACAGGTAATAGCAATCAGCCCCAGCATTTT. Translation gives CASSGTGNSNQPQHF.

The V and J genes are TRBV6-5 and TRBJ2-2, with TRBD2 as a possible D gene (5 bases). Germline CDR1 and CDR2: MNHEY and SVGAGI. The CDR3 runs 16 residues. V was clipped by 0 bases and J by 4 bases, with 12 bases between them. The CDR3 sequence is CASSYSRAGSTGELFF. The CDR3 nucleotides are TGTGCCAGCAGTTACTCGAGGGCAGGTTCCACCGGGGAGCTGTTTTTT.

This sequence joins TRBV5-1 and TRBJ1-2, with TRBD1 matching 7 bases. Trimming took 3 bases from V and 7 from J; bases not matched to a gene: 6. Per the germline V gene, CDR1 is SGHRS and CDR2 is YFSETQ. This CDR3 has 13 amino acids. CDR3 bases: TGCGCCAGCAGCTACTACCGGGACAGTGGCTACACCTTC. This translates into CASSYYRDSGYTF.